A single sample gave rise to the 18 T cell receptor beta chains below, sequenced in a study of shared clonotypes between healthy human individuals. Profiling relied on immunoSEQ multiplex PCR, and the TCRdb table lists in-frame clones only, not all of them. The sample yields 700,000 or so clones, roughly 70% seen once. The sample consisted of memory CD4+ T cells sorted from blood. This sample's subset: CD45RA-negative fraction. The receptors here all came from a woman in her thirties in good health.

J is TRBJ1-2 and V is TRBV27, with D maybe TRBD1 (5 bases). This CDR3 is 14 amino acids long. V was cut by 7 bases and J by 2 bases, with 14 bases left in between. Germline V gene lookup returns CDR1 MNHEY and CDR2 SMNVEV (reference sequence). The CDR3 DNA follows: TGTGCCAGCAATTATTTTCCAGGGAACTATGGCTACACCTTC. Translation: CASNYFPGNYGYTF.

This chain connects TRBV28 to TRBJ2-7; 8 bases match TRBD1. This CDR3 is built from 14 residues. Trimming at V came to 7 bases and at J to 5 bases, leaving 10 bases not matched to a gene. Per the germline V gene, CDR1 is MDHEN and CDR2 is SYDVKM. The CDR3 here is CASIPPGGWDEQYF. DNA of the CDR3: TGTGCCAGCATCCCCCCAGGGGGCTGGGACGAGCAGTACTTC.

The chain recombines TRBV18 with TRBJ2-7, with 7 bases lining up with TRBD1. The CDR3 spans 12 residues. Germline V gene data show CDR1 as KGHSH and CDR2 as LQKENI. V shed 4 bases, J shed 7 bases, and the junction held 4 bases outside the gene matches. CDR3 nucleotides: TGTGCCAGCTCACAAACAGGGGAAGAGCAGTACTTC. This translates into CASSQTGEEQYF.

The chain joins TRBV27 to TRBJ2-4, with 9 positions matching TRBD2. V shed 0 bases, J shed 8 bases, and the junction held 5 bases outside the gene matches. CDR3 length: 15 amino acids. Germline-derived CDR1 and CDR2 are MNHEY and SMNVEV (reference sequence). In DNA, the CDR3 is TGTGCCAGCAGTTTATCGCCTAGCGGGAATGACATTCAGTACTTC. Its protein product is CASSLSPSGNDIQYF.

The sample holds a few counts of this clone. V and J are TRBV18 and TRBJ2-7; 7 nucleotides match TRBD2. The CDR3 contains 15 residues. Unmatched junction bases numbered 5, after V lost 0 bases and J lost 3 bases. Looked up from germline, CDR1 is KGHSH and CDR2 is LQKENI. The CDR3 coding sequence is TGTGCCAGCTCACCACCTAGCGGGCCGGGCTACGAGCAGTACTTC. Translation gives CASSPPSGPGYEQYF.

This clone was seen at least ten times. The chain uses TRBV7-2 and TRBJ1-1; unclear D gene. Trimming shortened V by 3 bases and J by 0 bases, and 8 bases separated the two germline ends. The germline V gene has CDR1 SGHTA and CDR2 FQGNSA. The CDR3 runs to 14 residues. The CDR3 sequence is CASSFGDLNTEAFF. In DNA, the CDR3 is TGTGCCAGCAGCTTCGGGGATCTGAACACTGAAGCTTTCTTT.

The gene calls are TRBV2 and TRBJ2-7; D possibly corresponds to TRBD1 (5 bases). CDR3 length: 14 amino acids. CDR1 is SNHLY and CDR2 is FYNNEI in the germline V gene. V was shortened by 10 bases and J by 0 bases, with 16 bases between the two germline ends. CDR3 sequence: CANPPTENSYEQYF. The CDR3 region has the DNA TGTGCCAACCCACCGACAGAAAACTCCTACGAGCAGTACTTC.

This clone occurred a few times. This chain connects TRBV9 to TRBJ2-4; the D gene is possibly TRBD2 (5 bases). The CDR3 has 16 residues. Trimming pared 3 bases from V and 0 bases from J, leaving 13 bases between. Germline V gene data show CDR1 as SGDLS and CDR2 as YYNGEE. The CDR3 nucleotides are TGTGCCAGCAGCGCCACGGTGACTATAGCCAAAAACATTCAGTACTTC. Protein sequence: CASSATVTIAKNIQYF.

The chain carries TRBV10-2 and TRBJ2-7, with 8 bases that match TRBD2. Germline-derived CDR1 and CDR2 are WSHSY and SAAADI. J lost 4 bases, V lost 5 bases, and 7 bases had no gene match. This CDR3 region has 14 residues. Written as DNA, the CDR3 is TGCGCCAGCAGTAAAAGCGGGAGAGGGTACGAGCAGTACTTC. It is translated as CASSKSGRGYEQYF.

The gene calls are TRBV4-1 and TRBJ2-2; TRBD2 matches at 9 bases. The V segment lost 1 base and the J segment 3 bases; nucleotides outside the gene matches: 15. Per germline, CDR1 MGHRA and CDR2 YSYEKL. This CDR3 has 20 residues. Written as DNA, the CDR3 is TGCGCCAGCAGCCAAGGTGTCAGGGGGGTAATAGCGGGAGACACCGGGGAGCTGTTTTTT. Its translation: CASSQGVRGVIAGDTGELFF.

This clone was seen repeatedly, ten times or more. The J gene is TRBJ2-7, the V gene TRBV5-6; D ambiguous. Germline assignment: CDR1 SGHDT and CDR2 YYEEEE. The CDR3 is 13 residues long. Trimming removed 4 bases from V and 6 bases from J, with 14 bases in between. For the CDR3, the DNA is TGTGCCAGCAGCAGCACACAAAGGAGCGAGCAGTACTTC. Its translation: CASSSTQRSEQYF.

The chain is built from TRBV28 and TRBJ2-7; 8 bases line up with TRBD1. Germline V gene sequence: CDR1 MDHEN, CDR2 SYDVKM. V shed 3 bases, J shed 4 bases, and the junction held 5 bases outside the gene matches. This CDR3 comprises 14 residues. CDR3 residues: CASSFPGGGYEQYF. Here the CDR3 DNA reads TGTGCCAGCAGTTTTCCAGGGGGCGGTTACGAGCAGTACTTC.

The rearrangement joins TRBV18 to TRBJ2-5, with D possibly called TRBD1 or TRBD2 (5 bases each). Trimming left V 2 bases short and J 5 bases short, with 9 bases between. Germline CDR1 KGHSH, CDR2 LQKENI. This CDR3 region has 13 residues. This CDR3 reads CASSPTGTETQYF. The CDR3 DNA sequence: TGTGCCAGCTCACCAACGGGGACGGAGACCCAGTACTTC.

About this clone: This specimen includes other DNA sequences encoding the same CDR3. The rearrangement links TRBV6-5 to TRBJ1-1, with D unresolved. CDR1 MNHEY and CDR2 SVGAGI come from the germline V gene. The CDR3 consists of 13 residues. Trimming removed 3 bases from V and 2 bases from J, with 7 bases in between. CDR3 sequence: CASSYWGNTEAFF. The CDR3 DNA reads TGTGCCAGCAGTTATTGGGGTAACACTGAAGCTTTCTTT.

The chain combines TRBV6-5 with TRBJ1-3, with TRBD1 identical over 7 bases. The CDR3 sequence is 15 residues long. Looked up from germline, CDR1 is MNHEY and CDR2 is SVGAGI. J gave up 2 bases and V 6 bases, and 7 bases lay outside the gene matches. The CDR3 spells CASRSRQGAGNTIYF. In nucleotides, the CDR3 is TGTGCCAGCAGAAGTCGACAGGGAGCTGGAAACACCATATATTTT.

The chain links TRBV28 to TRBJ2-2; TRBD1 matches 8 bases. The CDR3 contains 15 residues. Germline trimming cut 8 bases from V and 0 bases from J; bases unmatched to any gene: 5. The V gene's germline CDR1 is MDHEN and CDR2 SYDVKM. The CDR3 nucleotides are TGTGCCAGCCCCCCGGGACAGGCGAACACCGGGGAGCTGTTTTTT. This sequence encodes CASPPGQANTGELFF.

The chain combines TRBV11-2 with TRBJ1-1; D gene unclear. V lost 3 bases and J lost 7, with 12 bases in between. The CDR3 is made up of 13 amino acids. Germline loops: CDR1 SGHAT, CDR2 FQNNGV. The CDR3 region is CASSFPGSSEAFF. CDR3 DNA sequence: TGTGCCAGCAGCTTCCCGGGGTCCAGTGAAGCTTTCTTT.

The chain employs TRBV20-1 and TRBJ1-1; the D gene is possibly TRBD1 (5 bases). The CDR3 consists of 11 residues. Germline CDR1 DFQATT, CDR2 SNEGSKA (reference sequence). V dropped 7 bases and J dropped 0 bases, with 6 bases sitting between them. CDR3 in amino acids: CSGQLNTEAFF. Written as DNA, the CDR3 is TGCAGTGGACAGCTGAACACTGAAGCTTTCTTT.